Listed below are T cell receptor beta chains from one sample, sequenced in a study of blood T cell repertoires in COVID-19. TCRdb keeps only in-frame clones here, not all; method: immunoSEQ multiplex PCR. The profile shows tens of thousands of clones, around 93% of them singletons. Sequences were obtained from peripheral blood. Every receptor here comes from a woman aged 60-75 years with active COVID-19. CDR3s include the opening cysteine and the closing phenylalanine or tryptophan. The order of the fields is V gene, D gene, clone size, J gene, CDR3 protein, CDR3 DNA. A D gene is named only where the DNA matches it firmly. Clone size appears in some rows only: once, few, many, or a class for an expanded clone.

V gene: TRBV19; D gene: .; clone size: .; J gene: TRBJ1-1; CDR3 protein: CASSIWPNTEAFF; CDR3 DNA: TGTGCCAGTAGTATCTGGCCCAACACTGAAGCTTTCTTT
V gene: TRBV6-2/TRBV6-3; D gene: .; clone size: once; J gene: TRBJ2-7; CDR3 protein: CASSYLGPYEQYF; CDR3 DNA: TGTGCCAGCAGTTACCTTGGGCCCTACGAGCAGTACTTC
V gene: TRBV15; D gene: TRBD1; clone size: .; J gene: TRBJ1-2; CDR3 protein: CATSREQGANYGYTF; CDR3 DNA: TGTGCCACCAGCAGGGAACAGGGGGCGAACTATGGCTACACCTTC
V gene: TRBV2; D gene: TRBD1; clone size: .; J gene: TRBJ1-6; CDR3 protein: CASISTGSVGSPLHF; CDR3 DNA: TGTGCCAGCATTTCGACAGGGTCTGTTGGCTCACCCCTCCACTTT
V gene: TRBV11-2; D gene: TRBD2; clone size: once; J gene: TRBJ2-7; CDR3 protein: CASSLRLAGAFEQYF; CDR3 DNA: TGTGCCAGCAGCTTACGGCTAGCGGGAGCGTTTGAGCAGTACTTC
V gene: TRBV5-1; D gene: .; clone size: .; J gene: TRBJ2-1; CDR3 protein: CASSLKGGAYNEQFF; CDR3 DNA: TGCGCCAGCAGCTTGAAAGGGGGGGCCTACAATGAGCAGTTCTTC
V gene: TRBV28; D gene: TRBD2; clone size: .; J gene: TRBJ2-4; CDR3 protein: CASSSGGSGVAKNIQYF; CDR3 DNA: TGTGCCAGCAGCTCGGGGGGTAGCGGGGTAGCCAAAAACATTCAGTACTTC
V gene: TRBV5-1; D gene: TRBD2; clone size: .; J gene: TRBJ2-7; CDR3 protein: CASSQPGGDEQYF; CDR3 DNA: TGCGCCAGCAGCCAACCCGGGGGGGACGAGCAGTACTTC
V gene: TRBV6-5; D gene: .; clone size: few; J gene: TRBJ2-1; CDR3 protein: CASGAGGYEQFF; CDR3 DNA: TGTGCCAGCGGGGCAGGGGGGTATGAGCAGTTCTTC
V gene: TRBV7-9; D gene: TRBD1; clone size: .; J gene: TRBJ1-1; CDR3 protein: CASSKPGQGARNTEAFF; CDR3 DNA: TGTGCCAGCAGCAAACCGGGACAGGGGGCGAGGAACACTGAAGCTTTCTTT
V gene: TRBV2; D gene: TRBD1; clone size: .; J gene: TRBJ2-2; CDR3 protein: CASRDRANTGELFF; CDR3 DNA: TGTGCCAGCAGGGACAGGGCGAACACCGGGGAGCTGTTTTTT
V gene: TRBV12-5; D gene: .; clone size: .; J gene: TRBJ2-2; CDR3 protein: CASGILASGELFF; CDR3 DNA: TGTGCTAGTGGTATCCTAGCTTCCGGGGAGCTGTTTTTT
V gene: TRBV14; D gene: .; clone size: .; J gene: TRBJ2-3; CDR3 protein: CASSQGVASTDTQYF; CDR3 DNA: TGTGCCAGCAGCCAAGGTGTGGCTTCCACAGATACGCAGTATTTT
V gene: TRBV30; D gene: .; clone size: .; J gene: TRBJ2-1; CDR3 protein: CAWGRINNEQFF; CDR3 DNA: TGTGCCTGGGGGCGGATTAACAATGAGCAGTTCTTC
V gene: TRBV6-5; D gene: TRBD1; clone size: .; J gene: TRBJ2-7; CDR3 protein: CASISETGTYEQYF; CDR3 DNA: TGTGCCAGCATCTCGGAGACAGGGACCTACGAGCAGTACTTC
V gene: TRBV7-2; D gene: TRBD1; clone size: .; J gene: TRBJ1-2; CDR3 protein: CASNTPTGDYGYTF; CDR3 DNA: TGTGCCAGCAACACACCCACAGGGGACTATGGCTACACCTTC
V gene: TRBV6-2/TRBV6-3; D gene: .; clone size: .; J gene: TRBJ1-1; CDR3 protein: CASSYSKRGLETEAFF; CDR3 DNA: TGTGCCAGCAGTTACTCGAAGCGGGGGCTAGAAACTGAAGCTTTCTTT
V gene: TRBV7-2; D gene: TRBD2; clone size: once; J gene: TRBJ2-7; CDR3 protein: CASSAQIGTSGIYEQYF; CDR3 DNA: TGTGCCAGCAGCGCCCAAATCGGGACTAGCGGCATCTACGAGCAGTACTTC
V gene: TRBV11-2; D gene: .; clone size: .; J gene: TRBJ2-2; CDR3 protein: CASRRDGVAGELFF; CDR3 DNA: TGTGCCAGCAGGCGGGACGGCGTGGCCGGGGAGCTGTTTTTT
V gene: TRBV6-1; D gene: .; clone size: once; J gene: TRBJ2-1; CDR3 protein: CASSEGNRVNEQFF; CDR3 DNA: TGTGCCAGCAGTGAAGGGAACAGGGTCAATGAGCAGTTCTTC
V gene: TRBV24-1; D gene: .; clone size: .; J gene: TRBJ2-7; CDR3 protein: CATSDLGRGRTYEQYF; CDR3 DNA: TGTGCCACCAGTGATTTGGGAAGAGGCAGAACCTACGAGCAGTACTTC
V gene: TRBV1; D gene: .; clone size: .; J gene: TRBJ2-7; CDR3 protein: CTSSQDAGLPYEQYF; CDR3 DNA: TGCACCAGCAGCCAAGATGCGGGACTCCCTTACGAGCAGTACTTC
V gene: TRBV9; D gene: .; clone size: once; J gene: TRBJ2-1; CDR3 protein: CASSVDAGAYNEQFF; CDR3 DNA: TGTGCCAGCAGCGTAGATGCGGGCGCCTACAATGAGCAGTTCTTC
V gene: TRBV6-5; D gene: .; clone size: .; J gene: TRBJ2-3; CDR3 protein: CASSYVGRRGTDTQYF; CDR3 DNA: TGTGCCAGCAGTTACGTTGGGAGAAGGGGCACAGATACGCAGTATTTT
V gene: TRBV9; D gene: .; clone size: .; J gene: TRBJ2-3; CDR3 protein: CASSVQGGGTDTQYF; CDR3 DNA: TGTGCCAGCAGCGTGCAGGGAGGAGGCACAGATACGCAGTATTTT
V gene: TRBV6-6; D gene: TRBD1; clone size: once; J gene: TRBJ2-7; CDR3 protein: CASRDYRGAYEQYF; CDR3 DNA: TGTGCCAGCAGAGACTACAGGGGCGCCTACGAGCAGTACTTC
V gene: TRBV5-8; D gene: .; clone size: .; J gene: TRBJ1-5; CDR3 protein: CASSRRVGEGNQPQHF; CDR3 DNA: TGTGCCAGCAGCAGGCGAGTAGGGGAGGGCAATCAGCCCCAGCATTTT
V gene: TRBV4-1; D gene: .; clone size: .; J gene: TRBJ2-1; CDR3 protein: CASSATEYNEQFF; CDR3 DNA: TGCGCCAGCAGCGCAACCGAGTACAATGAGCAGTTCTTC
V gene: TRBV7-8; D gene: .; clone size: .; J gene: TRBJ2-7; CDR3 protein: CASSLGVVAGSTYEQYF; CDR3 DNA: TGTGCCAGCAGCTTAGGTGTGGTGGCAGGATCAACCTACGAGCAGTACTTC
V gene: TRBV24-1; D gene: TRBD1; clone size: .; J gene: TRBJ2-7; CDR3 protein: CATRPGQGAQYF; CDR3 DNA: TGTGCCACCAGGCCGGGACAGGGGGCTCAGTACTTC
V gene: TRBV7-9; D gene: TRBD2; clone size: .; J gene: TRBJ2-3; CDR3 protein: CASSPGLAIDTQYF; CDR3 DNA: TGTGCCAGCAGCCCGGGACTAGCGATAGATACGCAGTATTTT
V gene: TRBV18; D gene: .; clone size: .; J gene: TRBJ2-1; CDR3 protein: CASSPPTSRDEQFF; CDR3 DNA: TGTGCCAGCTCACCACCGACTAGTCGGGATGAGCAGTTCTTC
V gene: TRBV19; D gene: .; clone size: .; J gene: TRBJ2-3; CDR3 protein: CASTRVYSADTQYF; CDR3 DNA: TGTGCCAGTACCCGGGTTTATTCCGCGGATACGCAGTATTTT
V gene: TRBV19; D gene: .; clone size: .; J gene: TRBJ1-5; CDR3 protein: CASRAVDSNQPQHF; CDR3 DNA: TGTGCCAGTAGGGCGGTCGATAGCAATCAGCCCCAGCATTTT
V gene: TRBV29-1; D gene: .; clone size: .; J gene: TRBJ1-5; CDR3 protein: CSVRVSNQPQHF; CDR3 DNA: TGCAGCGTCAGGGTTAGCAATCAGCCCCAGCATTTT
V gene: TRBV18; D gene: .; clone size: .; J gene: TRBJ2-7; CDR3 protein: CASSPEGGYLAEQYF; CDR3 DNA: TGTGCCAGCTCACCCGAGGGCGGGTACCTAGCCGAGCAGTACTTC
V gene: TRBV5-1; D gene: TRBD1; clone size: few; J gene: TRBJ2-7; CDR3 protein: CASRVDRDEQYF; CDR3 DNA: TGCGCCAGCAGAGTCGACAGGGACGAGCAGTACTTC
V gene: TRBV15; D gene: .; clone size: .; J gene: TRBJ1-2; CDR3 protein: CATSRDAGVVLYGYTF; CDR3 DNA: TGTGCCACCAGCAGAGATGCAGGGGTGGTTCTCTATGGCTACACTTTC
V gene: TRBV5-1; D gene: TRBD1; clone size: .; J gene: TRBJ1-6; CDR3 protein: CASSSEGARINSPLHF; CDR3 DNA: TGCGCCAGCAGCTCGGAGGGGGCACGGATTAATTCACCCCTCCACTTT
V gene: TRBV4-1; D gene: TRBD2; clone size: .; J gene: TRBJ2-5; CDR3 protein: CASSQRRLAGQETQYF; CDR3 DNA: TGCGCCAGCAGCCAAAGACGGCTAGCGGGCCAAGAGACCCAGTACTTC
V gene: TRBV6-7; D gene: TRBD1; clone size: .; J gene: TRBJ1-3; CDR3 protein: CASSYSWDRGGNTIYF; CDR3 DNA: TGTGCCAGCAGTTACTCATGGGACAGGGGCGGAAACACCATATATTTT
V gene: TRBV7-6; D gene: .; clone size: few; J gene: TRBJ1-3; CDR3 protein: CASSPDSSSGNTIYF; CDR3 DNA: TGTGCCAGCAGCCCCGATTCTAGCTCTGGAAACACCATATATTTT
V gene: TRBV7-8; D gene: .; clone size: .; J gene: TRBJ1-1; CDR3 protein: CASTARVGGTEAFF; CDR3 DNA: TGTGCCAGCACCGCCCGGGTGGGAGGTACTGAAGCTTTCTTT
V gene: TRBV19; D gene: .; clone size: .; J gene: TRBJ1-5; CDR3 protein: CASSISHESNQPQHF; CDR3 DNA: TGTGCCAGTAGTATATCGCACGAGAGCAATCAGCCCCAGCATTTT
V gene: TRBV6-6; D gene: TRBD2; clone size: .; J gene: TRBJ2-5; CDR3 protein: CASSLKSGVQETQYF; CDR3 DNA: TGTGCCAGCAGCCTTAAAAGCGGGGTCCAAGAGACCCAGTACTTC